The 26 T cell receptor beta chains below were found in one sample sequenced in a study of CD8+CD57+ T cells in acquired aplastic anemia. Previously, flow cytometry had revealed CD8+CD57+ cell expansion in the patients chosen for sequencing. Both TCR beta VDJ combination and CDR3 sequence profiling were carried out. Genomic DNA was the template for this profiling. TCRdb redid the calling of the reads with MiXCR, one entry per CDR3 protein. The top ten hold roughly 46% of the sample, which has roughly 180,000 distinct CDR3 sequences, roughly 63% seen once. The sequencing sample was made of sorted CD4+, CD8+, or CD8+CD57+ T cells (not recorded which) from PBMCs. All receptors come from a human donor with aplastic anemia.

Comment on this clonotype: Relative to the germline gene, one junction end is altered; a read error may explain this. This chain links TRBV9 with TRBJ2-5; D gene unclear. Per germline, CDR1 SGDLS and CDR2 YYNGEE. There are 14 residues in the CDR3. The CDR3 nucleotides read TGTGCCAGCAGCGTAGTTGGCTCCAGAGAGACCAAGTACTTC. Residues: CASSVVGSRETKYF.

A word on this clonotype: One junction end does not reproduce the germline sequence, and a read error may be involved. V gene TRBV7-7 combines with J gene TRBJ2-5; 7 bases map to TRBD2. The CDR3 totals 14 residues. Germline V gene lookup returns CDR1 SSHAT and CDR2 FNYEAQ (reference sequence). Written as DNA, the CDR3 is TGTGCTAGCAGCCGAGCGGGACCTCAAGAGACCCAGTACTTC. Translating it yields CASSRAGPQETQYF.

In this sample, this clonotype turned up a few times. The chain has TRBV7-6 and TRBJ1-4, with 7 nucleotides matching TRBD1. Germline V CDR1 and CDR2: SGHVS, FNYEAQ. Trimming removed 1 base from V and 12 bases from J; junction bases left unmatched: 8. The CDR3 contains 14 residues. This CDR3 is CASSLEDRAWQLFF. In DNA, the CDR3 is TGTGCCAGCAGCTTAGAAGACAGGGCATGGCAACTGTTTTTT.

As for this clonotype: A much larger clone sits a single nucleotide away, making a read error possible. J is TRBJ2-7 and V is TRBV30; 8 bases are a match to TRBD2. Germline CDR1 GTSNPN, CDR2 SVGIG (reference sequence). The ends lost 4 bases at V and 2 bases at J; junction bases unmatched: 7. The CDR3 spans 14 residues. The CDR3 DNA reads as TGTGCCTGGATCGAGCGGGGGCTCCCCTACGAGCAGTACTTC. Translating it yields CAWIERGLPYEQYF.

The chain joins TRBV7-9 to TRBJ2-7; D assignment may be TRBD1 or TRBD2 (5 bases each). V gave up 5 bases and J gave up 6 bases, with 8 bases separating them. Germline V lookup: CDR1 SEHNR, CDR2 FQNEAQ (reference sequence). The CDR3 consists of 11 residues. The DNA of the CDR3 is TGTGCCAGCAGCGGGGACGGCGAGCAGTACTTC. Translating it yields CASSGDGEQYF.

The chain has TRBV29-1 and TRBJ2-7; 7 bases map to TRBD1. Losses at the gene ends were 6 bases for V and 3 bases for J; bases not matched to a gene: 5. The CDR3 has 12 amino acids. Germline-derived CDR1 and CDR2 are SQVTM and ANQGSEA. CDR3 residues: CSVGDSHYEQYF. CDR3 in DNA: TGCAGCGTGGGGGACAGTCACTACGAGCAGTACTTC.

The table lists this clonotype with many counts. The chain combines TRBV19 with TRBJ1-2; D possibly corresponds to TRBD1 (6 bases). The CDR3 consists of 16 residues. Between the trimmed V and J ends, which lost 9 bases and 1 base, there was a span of 21 bases. Looked up from germline, CDR1 is LNHDA and CDR2 is SQIVND (reference sequence). In DNA, the CDR3 is TGTGCCAGCCCCCGGAGTGGGGGGCTCTTTAACTATGGCTACACCTTC. Translation gives CASPRSGGLFNYGYTF.

V is TRBV20-1 and J is TRBJ2-3; 8 bases align to TRBD2. The germline CDR1 and CDR2 sequences are DFQATT and SNEGSKA (reference sequence). The CDR3 spans 14 residues. The V gene end was trimmed by 0 bases and the J gene end by 5 bases; junction bases not matched to a gene: 4. In DNA, the CDR3 is TGCAGTGCTAGAGACCGACTAGCGATAGATACGCAGTATTTT. Translating it yields CSARDRLAIDTQYF.

The chain uses TRBV24-1 and TRBJ2-5; no clear D. V gave up 3 bases and J gave up 2 bases, with 9 bases separating them. CDR3 length: 14 residues. Germline V lookup: CDR1 KGHDR, CDR2 SFDVKD. The CDR3 here is CATSDRAGQETQYF. The CDR3 DNA sequence: TGTGCCACCAGTGATAGAGCAGGTCAAGAGACCCAGTACTTC.

The chain uses TRBV9 and TRBJ2-7; D ambiguous. V lost 0 bases and J lost 1, with 11 bases in between. CDR1 and CDR2 (germline): SGDLS, YYNGEE. There are 15 residues in the CDR3. The CDR3 nucleotides read TGTGCCAGCAGCGTAGGCCCTTCGGTGTCCTACGAGCAGTACTTC. Translated, it gives CASSVGPSVSYEQYF.

This clonotype was observed a few times. The V call is TRBV20-1, the J call TRBJ1-2, with TRBD1 identical over 9 bases. Germline CDR1 is DFQATT and CDR2 is SNEGSKA (reference sequence). Trimming took 4 bases from V and 6 from J; bases not matched to a gene: 9. This CDR3 is built from 14 residues. The chain's CDR3 is CSATSPGTGNGYTF. CDR3 coding DNA: TGCAGTGCTACCTCACCCGGGACAGGGAATGGCTACACCTTC.

This clonotype has at least ten counts. The junction and the germline gene differ at one end; a read error may be behind it. The chain employs TRBV19 and TRBJ1-5; D is possibly TRBD1 (6 bases). This CDR3 is built from 14 residues. Germline assignment: CDR1 LNHDA and CDR2 SQIVND (reference sequence). The CDR3 spells CASGIQGNNQPQHF. CDR3 bases: TGTGCCAGTGGTATACAGGGTAATAATCAGCCCCAGCATTTT.

The chain combines TRBV18 with TRBJ1-1; the D is unclear. Germline CDR1 is KGHSH and CDR2 is LQKENI. The CDR3 has 13 amino acids. The V end lost 5 bases, the J end lost 1 base, and 8 bases lay between the germline ends. The CDR3 here is CASSSTPNTEAFF. CDR3 DNA sequence: TGTGCCAGCTCATCGACACCGAACACTGAAGCTTTCTTT.

The count of this clonotype is one. The chain recombines TRBV25-1 with TRBJ2-3; D unclear. CDR1 is MGHDK, CDR2 SYGVNS, per germline. With 2 bases removed from V and 4 bases from J, the gap between germline ends came to 10 bases. The CDR3 covers 14 residues. The CDR3, as DNA: TGTGCCAGCAGTGAAGAAGAGTATTCAGATACGCAGTATTTT. Its translation is CASSEEEYSDTQYF.

The chain employs TRBV19 and TRBJ2-3; TRBD2 aligns across 7 bases. The trim removed 3 bases at V and 0 bases at J, leaving 3 bases unmatched. The germline gives CDR1 LNHDA, CDR2 SQIVND (reference sequence). The CDR3 runs 15 residues. DNA for the CDR3: TGTGCCAGTAGTATGAGCGGGGCAAGCACAGATACGCAGTATTTT. Translation gives CASSMSGASTDTQYF.

The V call is TRBV20-1, the J call TRBJ1-2; TRBD1 is a possible D gene (6 bases). The germline V and J ends were trimmed by 2 bases and 8 bases, with 9 bases remaining between them. CDR1 is DFQATT, CDR2 SNEGSKA, per germline (reference sequence). The CDR3 length is 11 residues. CDR3 protein: CSARLTGGYTF. CDR3 nucleotides: TGCAGTGCTAGATTGACAGGCGGCTACACCTTC.

The chain joins TRBV9 to TRBJ1-4, with D maybe TRBD1 (5 bases). The CDR3 has 15 residues. Germline V gives CDR1 SGDLS, CDR2 YYNGEE. V was clipped by 4 bases and J by 5 bases, with 15 bases between them. The CDR3 region is CASSPQVGPNEKLFF. Here the CDR3 DNA reads TGTGCCAGCAGCCCCCAGGTGGGGCCGAATGAAAAACTGTTTTTT.

J is TRBJ2-7 and V is TRBV24-1, with 11 positions matching TRBD1. The germline CDR1 and CDR2 sequences are KGHDR and SFDVKD. Germline trimming cut 11 bases from V and 4 bases from J; bases unmatched to any gene: 6. The CDR3 is made up of 13 amino acids. The CDR3, as DNA: TGTGCCAGCCCCGGGACAGGGGGGTACGAGCAGTACTTC. This translates into CASPGTGGYEQYF.

The rearrangement joins TRBV24-1 to TRBJ1-1; weak D call: TRBD1 (5 bases). CDR1 is KGHDR and CDR2 is SFDVKD in the germline V gene. Trimming stripped 3 bases from V and 9 bases from J, with 10 bases between. The CDR3 runs to 12 residues. CDR3 sequence reads: CATSDDSDKAFF. DNA of the CDR3: TGTGCCACCAGTGATGACAGTGATAAAGCTTTCTTT.

The CDR3: CSATQGTGELFF. In nucleotides, the CDR3 is TGCAGTGCAACCCAGGGCACCGGGGAGCTGTTTTTT. The chain recombines TRBV20-1 with TRBJ2-2; D may be TRBD1 (5 bases). CDR3 size: 12 residues. Trimming stripped 6 bases from V and 4 bases from J, with 9 bases between. The germline V gene has CDR1 DFQATT and CDR2 SNEGSKA (reference sequence).

This clonotype was counted many times. The chain links TRBV19 to TRBJ2-1; TRBD1 might be the D (8 bases). The V and J ends lost 5 bases and 2 bases respectively, with 16 bases between them. CDR1 and CDR2 from the germline V gene are LNHDA and SQIVND (reference sequence). The CDR3 spans 16 residues. As DNA, the CDR3 is TGTGCCAGTAGTGCCTCAACAGGGGGGGCCTACAATGAGCAGTTCTTC. This sequence encodes CASSASTGGAYNEQFF.

The J gene is TRBJ2-5, the V gene TRBV5-4; D tentatively reads TRBD1 or TRBD2 (5 bases each). The CDR3 consists of 15 residues. V gave up 4 bases and J gave up 5 bases, with 18 bases separating them. The germline gives CDR1 SGHNT, CDR2 YYREEE (reference sequence). The CDR3: CASSHRAQWGETQYF. Here the CDR3 DNA reads TGTGCCAGCAGCCACCGGGCCCAATGGGGGGAGACCCAGTACTTC.

This clonotype was detected a few times. The chain uses TRBV7-2 and TRBJ2-7; no reliable D call. This CDR3 comprises 14 residues. The germline CDR1 and CDR2 sequences are SGHTA and FQGNSA. V lost 4 bases, J lost 6 bases, and 16 bases lay in between. CDR3 amino acids: CASSSSPMGAEQYF. Written as DNA, the CDR3 is TGTGCCAGCAGCTCATCCCCCATGGGTGCCGAGCAGTACTTC.

The chain links TRBV5-1 to TRBJ2-5; 11 bases are a match to TRBD1. There are 15 residues in the CDR3. CDR1 is SGHRS and CDR2 is YFSETQ in the germline V gene. After removal of 3 bases from V and 4 bases from J, the junction contained 5 bases not matched to a gene. The CDR3 protein is CASSSQGQGGETQYF. The CDR3 DNA reads as TGCGCCAGCAGCTCACAGGGACAGGGGGGAGAGACCCAGTACTTC.

The V and J genes are TRBV2 and TRBJ2-3; 10 bases agree with TRBD2. V shed 2 bases, J shed 5 bases, and the junction held 4 bases outside the gene matches. The V gene's germline CDR1 is SNHLY and CDR2 FYNNEI. The CDR3 has 15 amino acids. The CDR3 bases are TGTGCCAGCAGTGAACTAGCGGGAGTGAGAGATACGCAGTATTTT. Translating it yields CASSELAGVRDTQYF. Full variable domain (outside the CDR3, taken from reference TRBV2 and TRBJ2-3): EPEVTQTPSHQVTQMGQEVILRCVPISNHLYFYWYRQILGQKVEFLVSFYNNEISEKSEIFDDQFSVERPDGSNFTLKIRSTKLEDSAMYFCASSELAGVRDTQYFGPGTRLTVL.

This clonotype was found a few times. The genes are TRBV10-3 and TRBJ2-7, with TRBD2 identical over 9 bases. Germline V gene lookup returns CDR1 ENHRY and CDR2 SYGVKD. The CDR3 has 16 amino acids. The J segment lost 6 bases and the V segment lost 0 bases, leaving 9 bases of the junction unmatched. The CDR3 DNA sequence: TGTGCCATCAGTGAGTCGATAATAGCGGGAGTTGGCGAGCAGTACTTC. Protein sequence: CAISESIIAGVGEQYF.